A single sample gave rise to the 12 T cell receptor beta chains below, sequenced in a study of T cell responses to AZD1222 COVID-19 vaccine. TCRdb keeps only in-frame clones here, not all; method: immunoSEQ multiplex PCR. Of about 120,000 clones listed, roughly nine tenths are singletons. The source was peripheral blood, collected on day 0 of AZD1222 vaccination. The receptor set was obtained from an adult in good health.

The chain links TRBV7-3 to TRBJ2-3, with D perhaps TRBD1 (7 bases). The V gene lost 3 bases and the J gene lost 6 bases, with 19 bases spanning the gap. Germline V gene data show CDR1 as SGHTA and CDR2 as FQGTGA. The CDR3 runs 16 residues. DNA of the CDR3: TGTGCCAGCAGCTTGACCCCAGGGGGAGGATGGGATACGCAGTATTTT. Protein sequence: CASSLTPGGGWDTQYF. The complete variable domain, with remaining parts taken from reference TRBV7-3 and TRBJ2-3, reads GAGVSQTPSNKVTEKGKYVELRCDPISGHTALYWYRQSLGQGPEFLIYFQGTGAADDSGLPNDRFFAVRPEGSVSTLKIQRTERGDSAVYLCASSLTPGGGWDTQYFGPGTRLTVL.

The rearrangement joins TRBV5-4 to TRBJ1-3; perhaps TRBD1 as D (6 bases). Trimming left V 4 bases short and J 3 bases short, with 11 bases between. Germline V gene lookup returns CDR1 SGHNT and CDR2 YYREEE (reference sequence). This CDR3 is 14 amino acids long. CDR3: CASSPQGFGNTIYF. As DNA, the CDR3 is TGTGCCAGCAGCCCTCAGGGGTTTGGAAACACCATATATTTT.

The gene calls are TRBV11-3 and TRBJ2-1; 13 bases are shared with TRBD2. V dropped 5 bases and J dropped 8; count of bases not matched to a gene: 15. CDR1 SGHNT and CDR2 YENEEA come from the germline V gene. This CDR3 comprises 18 residues. CDR3 sequence reads: CASSTWDGGLAGQDEQFF. The CDR3, as DNA: TGTGCCAGCAGCACCTGGGACGGGGGACTAGCGGGGCAGGATGAGCAGTTCTTC.

V usage is TRBV19 and J usage is TRBJ2-3, with D maybe TRBD1 (6 bases). V was shortened by 5 bases and J by 2 bases, with 17 bases between the two germline ends. The germline CDR1 and CDR2 sequences are LNHDA and SQIVND (reference sequence). The CDR3 contains 16 residues. In nucleotides, the CDR3 is TGTGCCAGTAGTCCCGACTGGGGGCTTTTCACAGATACGCAGTATTTT. Its translation: CASSPDWGLFTDTQYF.

The CDR3 protein is CASSPIGYGYTF. In DNA form, the CDR3 reads TGTGCCAGCAGTCCTATCGGCTATGGCTACACCTTC. This chain joins TRBV6-5 and TRBJ1-2; no definite D call. Deletions cut 5 bases from V and 4 bases from J, with 8 bases between. The CDR3 consists of 12 residues. Germline CDR1 reads MNHEY; CDR2 reads SVGAGI.

This sequence joins TRBV7-9 and TRBJ2-7; D uncertain. Per germline, CDR1 SEHNR and CDR2 FQNEAQ (reference sequence). Deletions cut 11 bases from V and 0 bases from J, with 11 bases between. The CDR3 has 12 amino acids. The CDR3 DNA reads as TGTGCCTGCCGTGGGGACTCCTACGAGCAGTACTTC. This sequence encodes CACRGDSYEQYF.

This rearrangement joins TRBV7-9 to TRBJ1-6; TRBD1 is a possible D gene (6 bases). The length of the CDR3 is 13 residues. From germline, CDR1 is SEHNR and CDR2 FQNEAQ (reference sequence). V was shortened by 6 bases and J by 7 bases, with 10 bases between the two germline ends. The CDR3 reads CASSRTGNSPLHF. The DNA of the CDR3 is TGTGCCAGCAGTCGAACAGGGAATTCACCCCTCCACTTT.

This chain uses TRBV2 with TRBJ2-7, with D unclear. The length of the CDR3 is 13 residues. V was shortened by 2 bases and J by 6 bases, with 11 bases between the two germline ends. The germline gives CDR1 SNHLY, CDR2 FYNNEI. The CDR3: CASSEISAAEQYF. The CDR3 DNA reads as TGTGCCAGCAGTGAAATTTCGGCAGCCGAGCAGTACTTC.

This chain's CDR3 is CASSGGRGDGPNQPQHF. The CDR3 bases are TGTGCCAGCAGCGGAGGCCGAGGGGATGGACCTAATCAGCCCCAGCATTTT. This chain uses TRBV7-8 with TRBJ1-5; possibly TRBD1 for D (5 bases). Germline assignment: CDR1 SGHVS and CDR2 FQNEAQ. This CDR3 contains 17 residues. The V end was cut by 5 bases, the J end by 4 bases, with 21 bases between.

The chain uses TRBV7-9 and TRBJ2-4, with 8 nucleotides matching TRBD1. From germline, CDR1 is SEHNR and CDR2 FQNEAQ (reference sequence). The CDR3 runs 16 residues. V trimming: 1 base; J trimming: 9 bases; junction bases outside the gene matches: 11. In DNA, the CDR3 is TGTGCCAGCAGCTTAGGGAGCGCAGGGGGCGTTGGCATTCAGTACTTC. Amino acid sequence: CASSLGSAGGVGIQYF.

This clone was observed a handful of times. The V call is TRBV7-2, the J call TRBJ1-3, with D tentatively TRBD1 (5 bases). CDR1 is SGHTA and CDR2 is FQGNSA in the germline V gene. Trimming removed 5 bases at V and 1 base at J, with 18 bases between. This CDR3 comprises 17 residues. CDR3 loop: CASSPHRSRGSGNTIYF. CDR3 nucleotide sequence: TGTGCCAGCAGCCCTCACAGGTCTAGAGGGTCTGGAAACACCATATATTTT.

This clone was seen more than once but under ten times. This chain connects TRBV10-3 to TRBJ1-3; unclear D gene. The germline CDR1 and CDR2 sequences are ENHRY and SYGVKD. The CDR3 runs 14 residues. Between the trimmed V and J ends, which lost 6 bases and 2 bases, there was a span of 11 bases. CDR3 nucleotide sequence: TGTGCCATCAGCCCAGGCACTACTGGAAACACCATATATTTT. This sequence encodes CAISPGTTGNTIYF.